These 18 T cell receptor beta chains share one sample of origin, sequenced in a study of T cells expressing NK-cell markers. TCRdb processed the 5' RACE reads again and assigns one entry to each CDR3 protein, with no DNA. The listing records about 7,200 distinct CDR3 sequences. The sample was blood T cells: a sorted CD56 or NKG2C T cell subset, CD4+ or CD8+ T cells, or bulk PBMC T cells (not recorded which). The receptors were sampled from a young man in good health.

The chain links TRBV4-1 to TRBJ1-1. This CDR3 is 16 amino acids long. Germline CDR1 reads MGHRA; CDR2 reads YSYEKL. The CDR3 protein is CASSQGGGRTNTEAFF.

In terms of frequency, this clonotype is medium-sized. CDR3: CASSHSATPSEAFF. The chain joins TRBV7-9 to TRBJ1-1. The germline V gene encodes CDR1 SEHNR and CDR2 FQNEAQ (reference sequence). The CDR3 is 14 amino acids.

V usage is TRBV27 and J usage is TRBJ2-4. The CDR3 covers 16 residues. Germline-derived CDR1 and CDR2 are MNHEY and SMNVEV (reference sequence). The CDR3 sequence is CASSLLGYGAKNIQYF.

This clonotype is called medium-sized (0.01 to 0.1%) based on its frequency. The chain couples TRBV29-1 to TRBJ2-1; TCRdb names TRBD2, which stays unverified in the absence of DNA. The germline gives CDR1 SQVTM, CDR2 ANQGSEA. The CDR3 has 14 residues. CDR3 amino acids: CSVGLAGGISEQFF.

By frequency, this clonotype is medium-sized (0.01 to 0.1%). The chain has TRBV10-3 and TRBJ2-7; TCRdb picks TRBD1, but there is no DNA to check that call. The CDR3 contains 15 residues. CDR1 is ENHRY and CDR2 is SYGVKD in the germline V gene. The CDR3 is CAISDLGTGGKEQYF.

Measured by frequency, this clonotype is medium-sized. The gene calls are TRBV3-1 and TRBJ2-1; TCRdb returns TRBD2, unconfirmable since there is no DNA. The germline V gene has CDR1 LGHDT and CDR2 YNNKEL (reference sequence). The length of the CDR3 is 15 residues. The CDR3: CASSQIAGYYNEQFF.

Considering frequency, this clonotype is medium-sized. The gene calls are TRBV5-1 and TRBJ2-1; TCRdb indicates TRBD2, and absent DNA this call remains unverified. The CDR3 length is 16 residues. The V gene's germline CDR1 is SGHRS and CDR2 YFSETQ. This chain's CDR3 is CASRKGGRVSYNEQFF.

According to its frequency, this clonotype is medium-sized. CDR3 sequence reads: CASSRGTSGNEQFF. The V call is TRBV5-1, the J call TRBJ2-1; TCRdb's D call, TRBD2, is unchecked because there is no DNA. Germline V CDR1 and CDR2: SGHRS, YFSETQ. The CDR3 runs to 14 residues.

Its frequency marks this clonotype as medium-sized. This chain links TRBV7-9 with TRBJ2-1. This CDR3 has 15 residues. The V gene's germline CDR1 is SEHNR and CDR2 FQNEAQ (reference sequence). CDR3 region: CASSLASVSYNEQFF.

The J gene is TRBJ2-3, the V gene TRBV27; TCRdb gives TRBD2 as the D gene, but with no DNA this cannot be confirmed. The CDR3 has 17 amino acids. Germline loops: CDR1 MNHEY, CDR2 SMNVEV (reference sequence). CDR3 residues: CASSLFSGRNQRDTQYF.

This clonotype is deemed medium-sized (0.01 to 0.1%) by its frequency. The gene calls are TRBV5-1 and TRBJ2-7; the TRBD1 assignment by TCRdb is unverifiable without DNA. The CDR3 length is 15 residues. Germline CDR1 is SGHRS and CDR2 is YFSETQ. The CDR3 here is CASSLVTGGTYEQYF.

By frequency, this clonotype registers medium-sized. This chain uses TRBV5-5 with TRBJ2-5; there is no DNA to check the TCRdb D call of TRBD1. Germline values: CDR1 SGHKS, CDR2 YYEKEE (reference sequence). The CDR3 loop spans 14 amino acids. The CDR3 sequence is CASSLGARQETQYF.

CDR3 amino acids: CASSGRATSSRNEQFF. V and J are TRBV5-1 and TRBJ2-1; TCRdb's assignment of TRBD2 cannot be checked, as there is no DNA. The germline V gene encodes CDR1 SGHRS and CDR2 YFSETQ. CDR3 length: 16 residues.

This clonotype is identified as medium-sized (0.01 to 0.1%) from frequency. The V call is TRBV5-1, the J call TRBJ2-3; TCRdb indicates TRBD1, and absent DNA this call remains unverified. The CDR3 runs 15 residues. The germline CDR1 and CDR2 sequences are SGHRS and YFSETQ. CDR3 sequence: CASSPGQGRTDTQYF.

By frequency, this clonotype registers medium-sized. The V and J genes are TRBV20-1 and TRBJ2-5; TCRdb gives TRBD2 as the D gene, but with no DNA this cannot be confirmed. The CDR3 has 17 residues. CDR1 and CDR2 (germline): DFQATT, SNEGSKA (reference sequence). The CDR3 reads CSARDRIGGSYQETQYF.

This clonotype is classed as medium-sized by frequency. This sequence joins TRBV20-1 and TRBJ2-1. This CDR3 has 13 amino acids. Germline V gene lookup returns CDR1 DFQATT and CDR2 SNEGSKA (reference sequence). The CDR3 sequence: CSARDPVFNEQFF.

V and J are TRBV7-8 and TRBJ1-1; absent DNA, TCRdb's TRBD1 call cannot be checked. This CDR3 region has 12 residues. Germline V lookup: CDR1 SGHVS, CDR2 FQNEAQ. The CDR3 protein is CASSLQTGEAFF.

This clonotype counts as medium-sized by frequency. V gene TRBV24-1 combines with J gene TRBJ2-5; TCRdb designates TRBD2, a call that cannot be tested without DNA. CDR3 size: 14 residues. Germline values: CDR1 KGHDR, CDR2 SFDVKD. CDR3 in amino acids: CATSGFPSEETQYF.